The clone carrying this TCR beta chain is medium-sized by frequency. Its antigen is unknown. Each CDR3 protein gets one entry in TCRdb, which reprocessed the 10x single-cell sequencing reads and gives no DNA. This sample contains about 1,500 distinct CDR3 sequences. For droplet-based sequencing, live CSF cells were sorted using a live/dead marker. This entry belongs to a study of CD8 T cells in cerebrospinal fluid in Alzheimer's disease. Per germline, CDR1 SGHRS and CDR2 YFSETQ. This CDR3 has 15 residues. General observations from the study: Healthy subjects less often had a clone of at least 3% than Alzheimer's patients. The largest CSF clone was proportionally bigger in mild cognitive impairment or Alzheimer's disease than controls. Alzheimer's patients were not enriched for EBV-specific clones, which were not the most expanded.

The chain joins TRBV5-1 to TRBJ1-1; with no DNA, the TCRdb D assignment of TRBD1 cannot be verified. The sample comprised cerebrospinal fluid. This TCR derives from a human donor with Alzheimer's disease. CDR3: CASSARDRGDTEAFF. Full variable domain (rest looked up from reference TRBV5-1 and TRBJ1-1): KAGVTQTPRYLIKTRGQQVTLSCSPISGHRSVSWYQQTPGQGLQFLFEYFSETQRNKGNFPGRFSGRQFSNSRSEMNVSTLELGDSALYLCASSARDRGDTEAFFGQGTRLTVV.